The sequence of this TCR beta chain was determined in a study of T-cell reconstitution after alpha-beta-depleted transplantation in children. This clonotype has just a few counts. Trimming took 2 bases from V and 4 from J, leaving 6 bases between them. CDR3 size: 13 residues. Unique molecular identifiers were incorporated into the prepared TCRbeta library. TCRdb called the PCR reads again in MiXCR, with one record for every CDR3 protein. Of more than 200,000 distinct CDR3 sequences in the sample, roughly 23% are singletons; the top ten hold roughly 2.7%. This clonotype was sampled from a girl aged 2 to 9 with Fanconi anemia, due to receive a stem cell transplant. Sequenced here: PBMCs, sampled before TCRalphabeta/CD19-depleted stem cell transplant. The chain recombines TRBV12-3 or TRBV12-4 with TRBJ1-3; no reliable D call. CDR3 sequence: CASSLRMGNTIYF. CDR3 nucleotides: TGTGCCAGCAGTTTACGTATGGGAAACACCATATATTTT.